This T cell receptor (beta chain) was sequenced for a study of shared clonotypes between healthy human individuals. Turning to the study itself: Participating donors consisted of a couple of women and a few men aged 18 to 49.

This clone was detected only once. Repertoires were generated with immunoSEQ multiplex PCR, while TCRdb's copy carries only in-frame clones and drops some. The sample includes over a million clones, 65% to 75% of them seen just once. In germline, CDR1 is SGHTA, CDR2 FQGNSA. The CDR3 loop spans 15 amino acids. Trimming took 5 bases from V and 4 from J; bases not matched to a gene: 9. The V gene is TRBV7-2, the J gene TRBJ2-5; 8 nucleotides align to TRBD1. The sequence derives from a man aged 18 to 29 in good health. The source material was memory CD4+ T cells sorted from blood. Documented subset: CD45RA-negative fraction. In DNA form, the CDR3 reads TGTGCCAGCAGCGCTAGCAGGGACAGGATAGAGACCCAGTACTTC. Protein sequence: CASSASRDRIETQYF.